This entry features one T cell receptor beta chain sequence. Method: immunoSEQ multiplex PCR; TCRdb's copy keeps in-frame clones and lacks some. The table records 1 million to 1.2 million clones, 70% to 80% of them present only once. This record belongs to a study of shared clonotypes between healthy human individuals. Germline V gene lookup returns CDR1 SNHLY and CDR2 FYNNEI. V lost 6 bases, J lost 5 bases, and 14 bases lay in between. CDR3 size: 14 residues. Sequencing used memory CD4+ T cells from PBMCs. Subset indicated: CD45RA-negative fraction. The chain has TRBV2 and TRBJ1-5, with a tentative D call TRBD1 (6 bases). This receptor was obtained from a man in his late teens or twenties in good health. Some clones in this sample may be carry-over from other donors' samples. The CDR3 DNA sequence: TGTGCCAGCAGCGGAGCGGGGGCGGATCAGCCCCAGCATTTT. This encodes CASSGAGADQPQHF.